One and the same sample provided the 25 T cell receptor beta chains below, sequenced in a study of blood T cell repertoires in COVID-19. Libraries were prepared by immunoSEQ multiplex PCR; TCRdb keeps only in-frame clonotypes and omits some of them. The sample includes more than 200,000 clones, around 89% of them seen just once. Source material: PBMCs or T cells enriched from blood (not recorded which). Receptors originate from a woman between 25 and 40 years old who had recovered from COVID-19.

The rearrangement joins TRBV11-2 to TRBJ2-1; 7 positions agree with TRBD2. The V and J ends lost 5 bases and 1 base, in that order; junction bases with no gene match: 8. Germline lookup yields CDR1 SGHAT and CDR2 FQNNGV. CDR3 length: 16 residues. CDR3 bases: TGTGCCAGCAGCATGAGCCTAGCGGATTCCTACAATGAGCAGTTCTTC. This translates into CASSMSLADSYNEQFF.

This clone was recorded only once. The J gene is TRBJ2-1, the V gene TRBV11-3; D may be TRBD2 (6 bases). V was cut by 0 bases and J by 10 bases, with 13 bases left in between. This CDR3 spans 14 amino acids. Germline V gene lookup returns CDR1 SGHNT and CDR2 YENEEA. CDR3 loop: CASSLEGGEAEQFF. Here the CDR3 DNA reads TGTGCCAGCAGCTTAGAGGGCGGGGAAGCAGAGCAGTTCTTC.

J is TRBJ2-7 and V is TRBV15; no clear D gene. The CDR3 extends over 14 amino acids. Trimming left V 0 bases short and J 3 bases short, with 9 bases between. CDR1 and CDR2 (germline): LNHNV, YYDKDF (reference sequence). The CDR3 region is CATSRDPQSYEQYF. CDR3 DNA: TGTGCCACCAGCAGAGACCCACAGAGCTACGAGCAGTACTTC.

This chain joins TRBV6-2 or TRBV6-3 and TRBJ1-2, with a weak D call TRBD1 (5 bases). Trimming shortened V by 5 bases and J by 3 bases, and 19 bases separated the two germline ends. Germline-derived CDR1 and CDR2 are MNHEY and SVGEGT. CDR3 length equals 16 residues. The CDR3, as DNA: TGTGCCAGCAGTGACCAGGGCCTACAGGCCCACTATGGCTACACCTTC. Its translation is CASSDQGLQAHYGYTF.

The chain employs TRBV10-3 and TRBJ1-2, with TRBD1 as a possible D gene (6 bases). CDR1 and CDR2 from the germline V gene are ENHRY and SYGVKD. V lost 4 bases and J 0 bases, leaving 12 bases between the germline ends. The CDR3 is 15 amino acids. The CDR3 coding sequence is TGTGCCATCAGTGCCCGGGACACCCCTAACTATGGCTACACCTTC. Amino acids: CAISARDTPNYGYTF.

The CDR3 spells CASAGGNYNEQFF. CDR3 in DNA: TGTGCCAGCGCAGGGGGAAACTACAATGAGCAGTTCTTC. The chain employs TRBV7-8 and TRBJ2-1; TRBD1 matches 7 bases. There are 13 residues in the CDR3. Unmatched junction bases numbered 4, after V lost 8 bases and J lost 3 bases. The germline gives CDR1 SGHVS, CDR2 FQNEAQ.

This rearrangement joins TRBV7-2 to TRBJ2-6; 7 bases align to TRBD2. The germline V gene encodes CDR1 SGHTA and CDR2 FQGNSA. The CDR3 extends over 17 amino acids. After removal of 3 bases from V and 2 bases from J, the junction contained 7 bases not matched to a gene. The DNA of the CDR3 is TGTGCCAGCAGCTTGAGGGCGGGGGTTGCTGGGGCCAACGTCCTGACTTTC. Its protein is CASSLRAGVAGANVLTF. The full variable domain, in which reference TRBV7-2 and TRBJ2-6 provide the parts outside the CDR3, is GAGVSQSPSNKVTEKGKDVELRCDPISGHTALYWYRQSLGQGLEFLIYFQGNSAPDKSGLPSDRFSAERTGGSVSTLTIQRTQQEDSAVYLCASSLRAGVAGANVLTFGAGSRLTVL.

A few counts support this clone. This rearrangement joins TRBV15 to TRBJ2-5; TRBD2 matches 7 bases. The trim removed 0 bases at V and 4 bases at J, leaving 8 bases unmatched. This CDR3 is built from 16 residues. Germline V gene data show CDR1 as LNHNV and CDR2 as YYDKDF (reference sequence). The CDR3 nucleotides read TGTGCCACCAGCAGAGATAGGGAGGGACCTGGAGAGACCCAGTACTTC. It yields the protein CATSRDREGPGETQYF.

The chain links TRBV7-9 to TRBJ2-1; the D gene is possibly TRBD1 (5 bases). The CDR3 contains 13 residues. Germline V gene lookup returns CDR1 SEHNR and CDR2 FQNEAQ (reference sequence). The V gene lost 5 bases and the J gene lost 10 bases, with 15 bases spanning the gap. CDR3 amino acids: CASSPTRQLEQFF. The CDR3 DNA is TGTGCCAGCAGCCCTACCCGACAGCTCGAGCAGTTCTTC.

V gene TRBV7-3 combines with J gene TRBJ2-1, with D unresolved. The V end lost 4 bases, the J end lost 7 bases, and 11 bases lay between the germline ends. This CDR3 has 13 residues. Germline CDR1 is SGHTA and CDR2 is FQGTGA. The CDR3 is CASSSGVRNEQFF. The CDR3 DNA follows: TGTGCCAGCAGCTCCGGTGTGAGGAATGAGCAGTTCTTC. The variable domain in full, completed from reference TRBV7-3 and TRBJ2-1, reads GAGVSQTPSNKVTEKGKYVELRCDPISGHTALYWYRQSLGQGPEFLIYFQGTGAADDSGLPNDRFFAVRPEGSVSTLKIQRTERGDSAVYLCASSSGVRNEQFFGPGTRLTVL.

V usage is TRBV28 and J usage is TRBJ1-1; D uncertain. The V gene's germline CDR1 is MDHEN and CDR2 SYDVKM. Trimming shortened V by 5 bases and J by 2 bases, and 21 bases separated the two germline ends. CDR3 length equals 17 residues. CDR3 nucleotides: TGTGCCAGCAGTCCCCTAGCTTTATCGCTGATTAACACTGAAGCTTTCTTT. Its translation: CASSPLALSLINTEAFF.

This chain joins TRBV5-1 and TRBJ2-1; D is possibly TRBD2 (6 bases). From germline, CDR1 is SGHRS and CDR2 YFSETQ. V lost 4 bases and J 9 bases, leaving 17 bases between the germline ends. This CDR3 comprises 14 residues. CDR3: CASSLTSGNGEQFF. Here the CDR3 DNA reads TGCGCCAGCAGCCTGACTAGTGGGAATGGTGAGCAGTTCTTC.

This clone occurred once. The CDR3 loop is CASSLVGAGDNYGYTF. The CDR3 region has the DNA TGTGCCAGCTCACTCGTTGGGGCAGGGGATAACTATGGCTACACCTTC. The chain carries TRBV18 and TRBJ1-2, with D perhaps matching TRBD1 (6 bases). The CDR3 is 16 residues long. V was trimmed by 4 bases and J by 1 base, leaving 16 bases between them. Germline lookup yields CDR1 KGHSH and CDR2 LQKENI.

V and J are TRBV28 and TRBJ1-5, with D possibly matching TRBD1 (5 bases). The germline V and J ends were trimmed by 4 bases and 4 bases, with 26 bases remaining between them. The CDR3 is made up of 19 amino acids. In germline, CDR1 is MDHEN, CDR2 SYDVKM. CDR3 amino acids: CASSYPRAGRMGKNQPQHF. The CDR3 nucleotides are TGTGCCAGCAGTTACCCCAGGGCGGGGCGTATGGGGAAAAATCAGCCCCAGCATTTT.

The V and J genes are TRBV21-1 and TRBJ2-1; the D segment call TRBD1 is taken from the table without a DNA check. TRBV21-1 is termed a pseudogene. The CDR3 has 15 residues. The CDR3 nucleotides are TGTGCCAGCAGCAAAGGGGACAGGGGGAAGAATGAGCAGTTCTTC. Translated, it gives CASSKGDRGKNEQFF.

The rearrangement links TRBV7-2 to TRBJ1-4, with D tentatively TRBD1 (5 bases). The CDR3 is 12 amino acids. From germline, CDR1 is SGHTA and CDR2 FQGNSA. With 6 bases removed from V and 8 bases from J, the gap between germline ends came to 10 bases. The CDR3 coding sequence is TGTGCCAGCAGTTCGCCAGGGGAAAAACTGTTTTTT. This translates into CASSSPGEKLFF. The complete variable domain, with remaining parts taken from reference TRBV7-2 and TRBJ1-4, reads GAGVSQSPSNKVTEKGKDVELRCDPISGHTALYWYRQSLGQGLEFLIYFQGNSAPDKSGLPSDRFSAERTGGSVSTLTIQRTQQEDSAVYLCASSSPGEKLFFGSGTQLSVL.

CDR3 sequence reads: CASSQEQGNTIYF. CDR3 sequence (DNA): TGCGCCAGCAGCCAAGAACAGGGGAACACCATATATTTT. J is TRBJ1-3 and V is TRBV4-3, with TRBD1 matching 7 bases. CDR1 LGHNA and CDR2 YSLEER come from the germline V gene. The V and J ends lost 0 bases and 7 bases, in that order; junction bases with no gene match: 0. The length of the CDR3 is 13 residues.

The chain combines TRBV24-1 with TRBJ2-1; maybe TRBD2 (5 bases). V lost 5 bases to trimming and J lost 9 bases, with 16 bases between them. The CDR3 extends over 14 amino acids. Per the germline V gene, CDR1 is KGHDR and CDR2 is SFDVKD. The CDR3, as DNA: TGTGCCACCAGTGGGGGAGTCGGATGGGGTGAGCAGTTCTTC. This encodes CATSGGVGWGEQFF.

CDR3 loop: CASSYSAGGADTQYF. For the CDR3, the DNA is TGTGCCAGCAGTTACTCGGCGGGAGGGGCAGATACGCAGTATTTT. This rearrangement joins TRBV6-5 to TRBJ2-3, with TRBD2 matching over 9 bases. The CDR3 contains 15 residues. Germline V lookup: CDR1 MNHEY, CDR2 SVGAGI. The ends lost 0 bases at V and 4 bases at J; junction bases unmatched: 2.

This rearrangement joins TRBV12-3 or TRBV12-4 to TRBJ1-2, with D possibly matching TRBD1 (6 bases). V lost 5 bases and J 5 bases, leaving 9 bases between the germline ends. The CDR3 sequence is 12 residues long. The CDR3 nucleotides read TGTGCCAGCAGTACACAGGGATATGGCTACACCTTC. Protein sequence: CASSTQGYGYTF.

The V and J genes are TRBV27 and TRBJ2-7; D gene ambiguous. Germline-derived CDR1 and CDR2 are MNHEY and SMNVEV (reference sequence). V was trimmed by 2 bases and J by 3 bases, leaving 8 bases between them. The CDR3 contains 13 residues. The DNA of the CDR3 is TGTGCCAGCAGTTTAACGAGTCGCTACGAGCAGTACTTC. It codes for CASSLTSRYEQYF.

The chain couples TRBV28 to TRBJ1-5; D is unresolved. CDR1 is MDHEN and CDR2 is SYDVKM in the germline V gene. V lost 5 bases to trimming and J lost 4 bases, with 12 bases between them. The CDR3 consists of 14 residues. The DNA for the CDR3 is TGTGCCAGCAGTACACACCGGGAGAATCAGCCCCAGCATTTT. Protein sequence: CASSTHRENQPQHF.

The chain is built from TRBV4-3 and TRBJ2-1; 9 bases match TRBD2. CDR1 LGHNA and CDR2 YSLEER come from the germline V gene. This CDR3 contains 19 residues. V lost 4 bases, J lost 10 bases, and 23 bases stayed unmatched. The CDR3 here is CASSPDRLISGGWYVEQFF. The CDR3 nucleotides are TGCGCCAGCAGCCCCGATAGACTCATTAGCGGGGGCTGGTATGTAGAGCAGTTCTTC.

V is TRBV4-3 and J is TRBJ2-3; 8 positions match TRBD1. The length of the CDR3 is 17 residues. V shed 0 bases and J 3 bases; nucleotides not matched to a gene: 8. Germline assignment: CDR1 LGHNA and CDR2 YSLEER. The CDR3 coding sequence is TGCGCCAGCAGCCAAGATCCACAGGGGGGTAGGACAGATACGCAGTATTTT. Its translation: CASSQDPQGGRTDTQYF.

The rearrangement links TRBV7-8 to TRBJ1-5, with 8 bases matching TRBD1. The CDR3 extends over 14 amino acids. Germline V CDR1 and CDR2: SGHVS, FQNEAQ. The V and J ends lost 2 bases and 6 bases, in that order; junction bases with no gene match: 3. The CDR3 DNA sequence: TGTGCCAGCAGCTTATCGGACAGGGTTCAGCCCCAGCATTTT. It translates to CASSLSDRVQPQHF.